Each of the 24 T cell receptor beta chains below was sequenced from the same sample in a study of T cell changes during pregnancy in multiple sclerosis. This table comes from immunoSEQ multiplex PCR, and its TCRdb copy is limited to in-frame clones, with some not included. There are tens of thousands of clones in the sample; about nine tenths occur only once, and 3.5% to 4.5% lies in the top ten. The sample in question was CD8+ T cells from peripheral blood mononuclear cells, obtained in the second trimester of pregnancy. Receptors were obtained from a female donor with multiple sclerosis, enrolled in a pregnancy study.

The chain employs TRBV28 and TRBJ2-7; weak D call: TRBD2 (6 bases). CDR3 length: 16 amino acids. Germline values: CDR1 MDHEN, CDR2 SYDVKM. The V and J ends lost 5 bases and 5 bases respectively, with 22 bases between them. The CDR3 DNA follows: TGTGCCAGCAGTCGGCCAAGAGGAGGGTCGATCAACGAGCAGTACTTC. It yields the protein CASSRPRGGSINEQYF.

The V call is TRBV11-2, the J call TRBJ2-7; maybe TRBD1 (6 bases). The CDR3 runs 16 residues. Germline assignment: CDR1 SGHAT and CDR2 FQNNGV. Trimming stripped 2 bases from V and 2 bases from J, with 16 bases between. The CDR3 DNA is TGTGCCAGCAGCTTACGCGGTTTTACAGGGACCTACGAGCAGTACTTC. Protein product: CASSLRGFTGTYEQYF.

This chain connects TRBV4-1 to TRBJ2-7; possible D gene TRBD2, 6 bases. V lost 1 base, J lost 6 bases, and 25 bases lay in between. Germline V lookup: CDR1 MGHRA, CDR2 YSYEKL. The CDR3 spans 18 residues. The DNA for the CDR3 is TGCGCCAGCAGCCAAGTTGTTATCTGTACGGGAGAGACTTGCGAGCAGTACTTC. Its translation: CASSQVVICTGETCEQYF.

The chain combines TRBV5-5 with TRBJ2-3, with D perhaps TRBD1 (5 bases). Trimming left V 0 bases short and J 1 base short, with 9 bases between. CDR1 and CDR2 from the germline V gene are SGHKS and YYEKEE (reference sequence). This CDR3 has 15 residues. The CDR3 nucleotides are TGTGCCAGCAGCTTGGAGGTAGGGGGCACAGATACGCAGTATTTT. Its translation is CASSLEVGGTDTQYF.

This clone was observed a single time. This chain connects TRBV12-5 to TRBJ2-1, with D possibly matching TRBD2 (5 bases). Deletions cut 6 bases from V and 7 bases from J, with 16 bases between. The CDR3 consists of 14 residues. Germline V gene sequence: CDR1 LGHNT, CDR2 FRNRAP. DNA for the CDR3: TGTGCTAGTGGCTTACCCTTCGGGAAGAATGAGCAGTTCTTC. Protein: CASGLPFGKNEQFF. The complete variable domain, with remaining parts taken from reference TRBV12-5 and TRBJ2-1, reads DARVTQTPRHKVTEMGQEVTMRCQPILGHNTVFWYRQTMMQGLELLAYFRNRAPLDDSGMPKDRFSAEMPDATLATLKIQPSEPRDSAVYFCASGLPFGKNEQFFGPGTRLTVL.

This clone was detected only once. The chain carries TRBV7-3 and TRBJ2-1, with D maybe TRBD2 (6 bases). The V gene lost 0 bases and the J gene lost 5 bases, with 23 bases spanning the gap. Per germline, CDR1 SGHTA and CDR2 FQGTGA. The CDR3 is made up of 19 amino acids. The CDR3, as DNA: TGTGCCAGCAGCTTAACGGGGCGGGGCGGGGTTAGTCGGAACAATGAGCAGTTCTTC. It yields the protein CASSLTGRGGVSRNNEQFF.

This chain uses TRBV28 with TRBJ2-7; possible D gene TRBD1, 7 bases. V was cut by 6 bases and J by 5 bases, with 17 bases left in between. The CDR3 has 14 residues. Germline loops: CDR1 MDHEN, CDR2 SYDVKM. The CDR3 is CASSPTQGGNEQYF. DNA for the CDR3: TGTGCCAGCAGCCCGACCCAGGGGGGCAACGAGCAGTACTTC.

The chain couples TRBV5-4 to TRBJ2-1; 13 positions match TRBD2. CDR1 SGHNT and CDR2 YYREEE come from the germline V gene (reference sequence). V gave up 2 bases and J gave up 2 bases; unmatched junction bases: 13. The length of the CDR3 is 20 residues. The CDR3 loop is CASSLRTGGLAGVAYNEQFF. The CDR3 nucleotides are TGTGCCAGCAGCTTAAGAACAGGCGGACTAGCGGGAGTAGCCTACAATGAGCAGTTCTTC. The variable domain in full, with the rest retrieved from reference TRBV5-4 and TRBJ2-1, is ETGVTQSPTHLIKTRGQQVTLRCSSQSGHNTVSWYQQALGQGPQFIFQYYREEENGRGNFPPRFSGLQFPNYSSELNVNALELDDSALYLCASSLRTGGLAGVAYNEQFFGPGTRLTVL.

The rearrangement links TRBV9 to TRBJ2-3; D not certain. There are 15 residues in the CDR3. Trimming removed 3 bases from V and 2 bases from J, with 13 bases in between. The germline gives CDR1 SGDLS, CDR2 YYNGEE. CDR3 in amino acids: CASSAETTNTDTQYF. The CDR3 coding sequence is TGTGCCAGCAGCGCGGAGACCACTAACACAGATACGCAGTATTTT.

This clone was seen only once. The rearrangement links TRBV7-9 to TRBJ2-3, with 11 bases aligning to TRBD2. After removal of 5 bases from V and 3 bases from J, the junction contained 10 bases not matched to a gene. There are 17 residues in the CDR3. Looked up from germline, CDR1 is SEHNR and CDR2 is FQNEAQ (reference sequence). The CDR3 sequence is CASSTTTSGTGTDTQYF. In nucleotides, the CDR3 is TGTGCCAGCAGCACTACGACTAGCGGGACTGGTACAGATACGCAGTATTTT.

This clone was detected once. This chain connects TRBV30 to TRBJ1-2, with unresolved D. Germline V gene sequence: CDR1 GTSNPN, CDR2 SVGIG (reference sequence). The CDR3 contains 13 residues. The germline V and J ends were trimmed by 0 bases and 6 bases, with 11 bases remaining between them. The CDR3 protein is CAWSVLTGDGYTF. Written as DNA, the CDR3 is TGTGCCTGGAGTGTACTCACGGGTGATGGCTACACCTTC.

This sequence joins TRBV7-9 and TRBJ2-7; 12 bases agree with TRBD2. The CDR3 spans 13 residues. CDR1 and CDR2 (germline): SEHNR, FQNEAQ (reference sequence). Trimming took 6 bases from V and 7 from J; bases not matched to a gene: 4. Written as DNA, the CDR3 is TGTGCCAGCAGTTCTGGACTAGCGGGAGAGCAGTACTTC. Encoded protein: CASSSGLAGEQYF.

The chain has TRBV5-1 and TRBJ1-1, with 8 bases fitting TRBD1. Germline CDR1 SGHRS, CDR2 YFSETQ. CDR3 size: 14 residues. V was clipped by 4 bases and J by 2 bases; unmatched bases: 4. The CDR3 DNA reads TGCGCCAGCAGCCCAGGACAGGGAAACACTGAAGCTTTCTTT. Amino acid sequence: CASSPGQGNTEAFF.

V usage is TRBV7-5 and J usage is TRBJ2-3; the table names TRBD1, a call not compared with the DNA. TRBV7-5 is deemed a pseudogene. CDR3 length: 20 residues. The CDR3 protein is CARSLVAQGRISLLTDTQYF. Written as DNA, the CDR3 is TGTGCCAGAAGCTTAGTGGCACAGGGAAGAATCTCGTTACTCACAGATACGCAGTATTTT.

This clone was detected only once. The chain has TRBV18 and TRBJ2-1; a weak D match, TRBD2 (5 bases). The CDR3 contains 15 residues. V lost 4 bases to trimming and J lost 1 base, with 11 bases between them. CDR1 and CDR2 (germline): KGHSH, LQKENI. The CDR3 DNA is TGTGCCAGCTCACTAACTAGTTCTTCCTACAATGAGCAGTTCTTC. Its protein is CASSLTSSSYNEQFF.

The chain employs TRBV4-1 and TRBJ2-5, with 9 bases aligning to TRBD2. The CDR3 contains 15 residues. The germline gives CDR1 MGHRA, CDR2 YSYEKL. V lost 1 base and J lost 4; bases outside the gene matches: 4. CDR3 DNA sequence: TGCGCCAGCAGCCAAGTGGCGGGAGGGGTAGAGACCCAGTACTTC. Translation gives CASSQVAGGVETQYF.

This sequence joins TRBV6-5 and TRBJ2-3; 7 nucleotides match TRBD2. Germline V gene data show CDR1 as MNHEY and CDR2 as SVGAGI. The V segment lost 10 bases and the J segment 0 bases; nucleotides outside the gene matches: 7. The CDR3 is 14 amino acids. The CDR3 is CATHPSGSTDTQYF. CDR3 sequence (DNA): TGTGCCACCCACCCTAGCGGAAGCACAGATACGCAGTATTTT.

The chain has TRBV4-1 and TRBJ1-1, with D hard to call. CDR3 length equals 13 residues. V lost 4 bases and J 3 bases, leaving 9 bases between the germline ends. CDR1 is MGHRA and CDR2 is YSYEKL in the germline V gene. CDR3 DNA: TGCGCCAGCAGCCGAGACTCCTACACTGAAGCTTTCTTT. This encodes CASSRDSYTEAFF.

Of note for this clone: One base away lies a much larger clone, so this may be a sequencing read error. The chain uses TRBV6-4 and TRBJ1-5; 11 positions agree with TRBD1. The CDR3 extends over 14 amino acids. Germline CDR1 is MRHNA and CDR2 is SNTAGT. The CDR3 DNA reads TGTACCAGCAGTGACGGGACAGGGGGTCAGCCCCAGCATTTT. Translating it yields CTSSDGTGGQPQHF.

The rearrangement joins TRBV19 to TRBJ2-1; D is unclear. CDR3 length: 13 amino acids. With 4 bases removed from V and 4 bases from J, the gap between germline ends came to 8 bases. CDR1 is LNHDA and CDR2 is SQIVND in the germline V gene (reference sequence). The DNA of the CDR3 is TGTGCCAGTAGTAAATCTAGGTACAATGAGCAGTTCTTC. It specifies CASSKSRYNEQFF. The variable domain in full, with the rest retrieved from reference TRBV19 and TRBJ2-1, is DGGITQSPKYLFRKEGQNVTLSCEQNLNHDAMYWYRQDPGQGLRLIYYSQIVNDFQKGDIAEGYSVSREKKESFPLTVTSAQKNPTAFYLCASSKSRYNEQFFGPGTRLTVL.

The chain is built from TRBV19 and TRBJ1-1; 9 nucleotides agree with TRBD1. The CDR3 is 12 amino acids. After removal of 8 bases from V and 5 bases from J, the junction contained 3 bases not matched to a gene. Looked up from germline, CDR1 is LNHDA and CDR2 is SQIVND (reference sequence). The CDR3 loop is CASRGQGTEAFF. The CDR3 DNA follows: TGTGCCAGTCGCGGACAGGGGACTGAAGCTTTCTTT.

The chain's CDR3 is CASSLWGDYEQYF. CDR3 DNA: TGTGCCAGCAGCTTATGGGGGGACTACGAGCAGTACTTC. V gene TRBV7-6 combines with J gene TRBJ2-7; TRBD2 might be the D (6 bases). Germline CDR1 SGHVS, CDR2 FNYEAQ. V was shortened by 2 bases and J by 3 bases, with 8 bases between the two germline ends. The CDR3 is 13 residues long.

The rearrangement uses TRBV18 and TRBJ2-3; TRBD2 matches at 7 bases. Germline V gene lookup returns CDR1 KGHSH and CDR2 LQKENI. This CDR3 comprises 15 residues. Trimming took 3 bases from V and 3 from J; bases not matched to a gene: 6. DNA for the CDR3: TGTGCCAGCTCACCCCCCAGCGGGATAACAGATACGCAGTATTTT. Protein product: CASSPPSGITDTQYF.

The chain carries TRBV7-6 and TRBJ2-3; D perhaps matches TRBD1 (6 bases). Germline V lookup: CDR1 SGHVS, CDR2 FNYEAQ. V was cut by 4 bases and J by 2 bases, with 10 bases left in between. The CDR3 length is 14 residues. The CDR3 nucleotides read TGTGCCAGCAGCTCCACAGGGAACACAGATACGCAGTATTTT. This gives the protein CASSSTGNTDTQYF.